Each of the 12 T cell receptor beta chains below was sequenced from the same sample in a study of identical twins. MiXCR was run by TCRdb on the 5' RACE reads, yielding one entry per CDR3 protein. The sample yields approximately 890,000 distinct CDR3 sequences, 12% seen once. Another study also made use of these data, one on yellow fever vaccine responses in identical twins.

The sample comprised PBMCs. These receptors came from a woman aged 18 to 35 in good health.

The genes are TRBV2 and TRBJ2-3; 7 bases are shared with TRBD2. This CDR3 region has 15 residues. The trim removed 3 bases at V and 4 bases at J, leaving 7 bases unmatched. Germline CDR1 reads SNHLY; CDR2 reads FYNNEI. The CDR3 here is CASSDWREFADTQYF. CDR3 nucleotides: TGTGCCAGCAGTGATTGGCGGGAGTTCGCAGATACGCAGTATTTT.

The J gene is TRBJ2-7, the V gene TRBV20-1; D not certain. Germline CDR1 reads DFQATT; CDR2 reads SNEGSKA (reference sequence). Trimming took 0 bases from V and 0 from J, leaving 9 bases between them. The CDR3 spans 14 residues. CDR3 sequence: CSAREGGTSYEQYV. In DNA, the CDR3 is TGCAGTGCTAGAGAGGGTGGAACCTCCTACGAGCAGTACGTC.

This clonotype was seen at least ten times. The genes are TRBV4-1 and TRBJ2-7; D is possibly TRBD2 (6 bases). V lost 1 base and J lost 0, with 10 bases in between. The CDR3 covers 15 residues. In germline, CDR1 is MGHRA, CDR2 YSYEKL. The CDR3, as DNA: TGCGCCAGCAGCCAAGCGGGACTTCTCTCCTACGAGCAGTACTTC. Its protein is CASSQAGLLSYEQYF.

This clonotype has just a few counts. The chain has TRBV5-5 and TRBJ2-1, with D maybe TRBD2 (7 bases). Germline V gene lookup returns CDR1 SGHKS and CDR2 YYEKEE (reference sequence). V shed 0 bases and J shed 7 bases, with 17 bases lying between them. This CDR3 contains 16 residues. The CDR3 sequence is CASSLARVGGLNEQFF. The CDR3, as DNA: TGTGCCAGCAGCTTGGCCAGAGTGGGGGGGCTAAATGAGCAGTTCTTC. Combining the CDR3 with reference TRBV5-5 and TRBJ2-1 gives the whole variable domain DAGVTQSPTHLIKTRGQQVTLRCSPISGHKSVSWYQQVLGQGPQFIFQYYEKEERGRGNFPDRFSARQFPNYSSELNVNALLLGDSALYLCASSLARVGGLNEQFFGPGTRLTVL.

This clonotype was observed a handful of times. The chain recombines TRBV7-2 with TRBJ1-2; D gene unclear. The V end lost 1 base, the J end lost 4 bases, and 4 bases lay between the germline ends. The CDR3 covers 12 residues. Germline V gene data show CDR1 as SGHTA and CDR2 as FQGNSA. As DNA, the CDR3 is TGTGCCAGCAGCTTAGTGTTCTATGGCTACACCTTC. Translating gives CASSLVFYGYTF.

This clonotype occurred a few times. The J gene is TRBJ2-1, the V gene TRBV12-5, with D tentatively TRBD1 (6 bases). Germline values: CDR1 LGHNT, CDR2 FRNRAP. Deletions cut 5 bases from V and 10 bases from J, with 12 bases between. There are 12 residues in the CDR3. The chain's CDR3 is CASGTQGLEQFF. The CDR3 nucleotides are TGTGCTAGTGGTACACAGGGATTGGAGCAGTTCTTC.

The chain couples TRBV5-1 to TRBJ2-5; the match to TRBD1 covers 9 bases. CDR1 and CDR2 (germline): SGHRS, YFSETQ. The CDR3 totals 16 residues. V lost 4 bases, J lost 4 bases, and 11 bases stayed unmatched. DNA of the CDR3: TGCGCCAGCAGCATCCTACAGGGGGCCCCGGTAGAGACCCAGTACTTC. Encoded protein: CASSILQGAPVETQYF.

This clonotype was detected only a few times. J is TRBJ2-1 and V is TRBV5-1; 7 nucleotides align to TRBD2. V trimming: 2 bases; J trimming: 2 bases; junction bases outside the gene matches: 4. CDR1 is SGHRS, CDR2 YFSETQ, per germline. This CDR3 contains 15 residues. CDR3 sequence (DNA): TGCGCCAGCAGCTTCGGGGGGATTACCTACAATGAGCAGTTCTTC. This gives the protein CASSFGGITYNEQFF.

The chain carries TRBV9 and TRBJ2-1; 7 nucleotides match TRBD1. The CDR3 has 14 amino acids. Germline V gene lookup returns CDR1 SGDLS and CDR2 YYNGEE. The V and J ends lost 0 bases and 9 bases, in that order; junction bases with no gene match: 6. The CDR3 nucleotides are TGTGCCAGCAGCGTAGCTCAGGGGGTCGGTGAGCAGTTCTTC. As protein: CASSVAQGVGEQFF.

The chain is built from TRBV20-1 and TRBJ2-1; TRBD2 is a possible D gene (6 bases). This CDR3 is built from 12 residues. The V end was cut by 3 bases, the J end by 8 bases, with 11 bases between. Germline assignment: CDR1 DFQATT and CDR2 SNEGSKA (reference sequence). The CDR3 sequence: CSASRERDEQFF. The DNA of the CDR3 is TGCAGTGCTAGCCGGGAGAGGGATGAGCAGTTCTTC.

A few counts support this clonotype. The V and J genes are TRBV3-1 and TRBJ2-5; D gene ambiguous. Germline V lookup: CDR1 LGHDT, CDR2 YNNKEL (reference sequence). Deletions cut 1 base from V and 5 bases from J, with 5 bases between. The CDR3 has 12 amino acids. The CDR3 DNA reads as TGTGCCAGCAGCCAAGTCGATGAGACCCAGTACTTC. It yields the protein CASSQVDETQYF.

The V and J genes are TRBV13 and TRBJ2-5; unclear D gene. The germline V gene encodes CDR1 PRHDT and CDR2 FYEKMQ (reference sequence). V was shortened by 2 bases and J by 5 bases, with 18 bases between the two germline ends. This CDR3 has 16 residues. This CDR3 is CASSLLPSGRAETQYF. The CDR3 coding sequence is TGTGCCAGCAGCTTACTGCCCTCCGGAAGGGCGGAGACCCAGTACTTC.